This T cell receptor (beta chain) was sequenced in a study of shared clonotypes between healthy human individuals. Broader study findings: It was anticipated that sequencing depth would influence how many clonotypes donors shared.

Data came from immunoSEQ multiplex PCR; TCRdb stores just in-frame clones and leaves some out. In the table there are about 770,000 clones, 55% to 80% of which are singletons. Deletions cut 8 bases from V and 0 bases from J, with 16 bases between. The CDR3 is made up of 14 amino acids. Per the germline V gene, CDR1 is GTSNPN and CDR2 is SVGIG (reference sequence). This clone appeared a few times. Its target is unknown. The specimen sequenced was memory CD4+ T cells sorted from blood. Indicated subset: CD45RA-negative fraction. The receptor's source is a woman between 25 and 40 years old in good health. V usage is TRBV30 and J usage is TRBJ1-1, with D possibly being TRBD1 (5 bases). CDR3 coding DNA: TGTGCCGGGACTGGGTTAAACATGAACACTGAAGCTTTCTTT. Translating gives CAGTGLNMNTEAFF. The full variable domain, rest sourced from reference TRBV30 and TRBJ1-1, is SQTIHQWPATLVQPVGSPLSLECTVEGTSNPNLYWYRQAAGRGLQLLFYSVGIGQISSEVPQNLSASRPQDRQFILSSKKLLLSDSGFYLCAGTGLNMNTEAFFGQGTRLTVV.